The TCR beta chain under discussion was sequenced for a study of blood T cell repertoires in COVID-19. Study processing details: Reference gene primer amplification yielded estimated nucleated cell counts. Sequencing used immunoSEQ multiplex PCR; TCRdb keeps in-frame clones, though not all of them. D and trimming come from the DNA, and the V and J calls and clone size come from that table. This sample has 350,000 to 500,000 clones, with about 90% found just once. Followed longitudinally, the Seattle patients had been enrolled during active infection. This CDR3 is 15 amino acids long. V trimming: 1 base; J trimming: 3 bases; junction bases outside the gene matches: 4. Looked up from germline, CDR1 is SGHRS and CDR2 is YFSETQ.

Sequenced input: peripheral blood. The TCR was taken from a man between 18 and 29 years old with COVID-19, enrolled during active disease. The chain couples TRBV5-1 to TRBJ2-3, with 8 positions matching TRBD2. CDR3 nucleotide sequence: TGCGCCAGCAGCTTGCGGTCGGGGGGGACAGATACGCAGTATTTT. Its protein product is CASSLRSGGTDTQYF.